These T cell receptor beta chains were read from a single sample in a study of beta chain features in type 1 diabetes. Sequencing was performed with immunoSEQ multiplex PCR; in TCRdb, only in-frame clones are kept and a portion is missing. The data show hundreds of thousands of clones, over 12% seen once. The sequencing input was naive CD4+ T cells from blood. Every receptor here comes from a man younger than 30 with type 1 diabetes. CDR3s include the opening cysteine and the closing phenylalanine or tryptophan. Each record gives: J gene, V gene, D gene, CDR3 length, clone size, CDR3 protein, CDR3 DNA. The D gene is left open where the match is weak. Some rows mark clone size as missing; the rest say once, few, many or name a class of expanded clone.

J: TRBJ2-5
V: TRBV4-2
D: -
length: 14
size: -
CDR3: CASSQGGTKETQYF
DNA: TGTGCCAGCAGCCAAGGAGGGACGAAAGAGACCCAGTACTTC

J: TRBJ2-7
V: TRBV6-1
D: TRBD2
length: 15
size: -
CDR3: CASSAMGSGPYEQYF
DNA: TGTGCCAGCAGTGCGATGGGTAGCGGGCCCTACGAGCAGTACTTC

J: TRBJ1-2
V: TRBV7-9
D: TRBD1
length: 14
size: few
CDR3: CASSPRQGIYGYTF
DNA: TGTGCCAGCAGCCCGAGACAGGGGATCTATGGCTACACCTTC

J: TRBJ2-7
V: TRBV30
D: TRBD1
length: 13
size: once
CDR3: CACSGQGTYEQYF
DNA: TGTGCCTGCTCGGGACAGGGAACCTACGAGCAGTACTTC

J: TRBJ2-2
V: TRBV2
D: -
length: 14
size: -
CDR3: CASIRDTNTGELFF
DNA: TGTGCCAGCATCCGGGACACGAACACCGGGGAGCTGTTTTTT

J: TRBJ2-7
V: TRBV15
D: -
length: 14
size: -
CDR3: CATSREAGFYEQYF
DNA: TGTGCCACCAGCAGAGAAGCAGGGTTCTACGAGCAGTACTTC

J: TRBJ1-5
V: TRBV30
D: -
length: 13
size: -
CDR3: CAWSVRVNQPQHF
DNA: TGTGCCTGGAGTGTACGGGTCAATCAGCCCCAGCATTTT

J: TRBJ1-1
V: TRBV7-9
D: -
length: 19
size: -
CDR3: CASSLANPFLTRLNTEAFF
DNA: TGTGCCAGCAGCTTAGCGAACCCCTTCTTAACTCGGCTGAACACTGAAGCTTTCTTT

J: TRBJ1-2
V: TRBV9
D: -
length: 15
size: -
CDR3: CASSVVQGVAYGYTF
DNA: TGTGCCAGCAGCGTAGTGCAGGGAGTAGCCTATGGCTACACCTTC

J: TRBJ2-7
V: TRBV5-1
D: TRBD1
length: 13
size: -
CDR3: CASRGTAAYEQYF
DNA: TGCGCCAGCAGGGGGACAGCTGCCTACGAGCAGTACTTC

J: TRBJ2-7
V: TRBV5-1
D: -
length: 14
size: few
CDR3: CASSSYSSGYEQYF
DNA: TGCGCCAGCAGCTCCTACTCCTCGGGTTACGAGCAGTACTTC

J: TRBJ2-1
V: TRBV10-3
D: TRBD2
length: 16
size: -
CDR3: CAISERGTSTGNEQFF
DNA: TGTGCCATCAGTGAGCGGGGGACTAGCACTGGCAATGAGCAGTTCTTC

J: TRBJ1-1
V: TRBV7-9
D: -
length: 13
size: -
CDR3: CASSPPSRSEAFF
DNA: TGTGCCAGCAGCCCGCCCAGTAGGTCTGAAGCTTTCTTT

J: TRBJ2-1
V: TRBV9
D: TRBD1
length: 13
size: -
CDR3: CASSVGQVNEQFF
DNA: TGTGCCAGCAGCGTCGGACAGGTCAATGAGCAGTTCTTC

J: TRBJ2-7
V: TRBV6-6
D: -
length: 16
size: few
CDR3: CASRGYSVPGEGEQYF
DNA: TGTGCCAGCAGAGGTTACAGCGTCCCAGGGGAGGGCGAGCAGTACTTC

J: TRBJ1-5
V: TRBV2
D: -
length: 13
size: -
CDR3: CASSDQGSQPQHF
DNA: TGTGCCAGCAGTGACCAGGGGAGTCAGCCCCAGCATTTT

J: TRBJ2-1
V: TRBV5-6
D: -
length: 16
size: few
CDR3: CASSFPREAAYNEQFF
DNA: TGTGCCAGCAGCTTCCCCCGGGAAGCAGCCTACAATGAGCAGTTCTTC

J: TRBJ2-4
V: TRBV23-1
D: -
length: 15
size: -
CDR3: CASASPRVAKNIQYF
DNA: TGCGCCAGCGCCTCCCCTAGGGTAGCCAAAAACATTCAGTACTTC

J: TRBJ2-7
V: TRBV30
D: -
length: 11
size: -
CDR3: CAWSGGREQYF
DNA: TGTGCCTGGAGTGGGGGAAGGGAGCAGTACTTC

J: TRBJ2-3
V: TRBV5-1
D: TRBD2
length: 17
size: -
CDR3: CASSLGTSGRATDTQYF
DNA: TGCGCCAGCAGCTTGGGGACTAGCGGGAGGGCCACGGATACGCAGTATTTT

J: TRBJ2-2
V: TRBV9
D: -
length: 14
size: -
CDR3: CASSVAGGTGELFF
DNA: TGTGCCAGCAGCGTAGCTGGGGGCACCGGGGAGCTGTTTTTT

J: TRBJ2-3
V: TRBV5-1
D: -
length: 16
size: few
CDR3: CASSLGNWRGTDTQYF
DNA: TGCGCCAGCAGCTTGGGTAATTGGCGTGGCACAGATACGCAGTATTTT

J: TRBJ2-1
V: TRBV18
D: TRBD1
length: 16
size: few
CDR3: CASSPAGGNVHNEQFF
DNA: TGTGCCAGCTCACCGGCAGGGGGAAATGTTCACAATGAGCAGTTCTTC

J: TRBJ2-5
V: TRBV9
D: -
length: 15
size: -
CDR3: CASSVGGTPKETQYF
DNA: TGTGCCAGCAGCGTAGGGGGGACTCCCAAAGAGACCCAGTACTTC

J: TRBJ2-7
V: TRBV28
D: -
length: 12
size: -
CDR3: CASSSTGPLRYF
DNA: TGTGCCAGCAGTTCCACAGGGCCCTTAAGGTACTTC

J: TRBJ2-7
V: TRBV18
D: TRBD2
length: 15
size: few
CDR3: CASSPSAGVVYEQYF
DNA: TGTGCCAGCTCCCCGTCGGCGGGGGTCGTCTACGAGCAGTACTTC